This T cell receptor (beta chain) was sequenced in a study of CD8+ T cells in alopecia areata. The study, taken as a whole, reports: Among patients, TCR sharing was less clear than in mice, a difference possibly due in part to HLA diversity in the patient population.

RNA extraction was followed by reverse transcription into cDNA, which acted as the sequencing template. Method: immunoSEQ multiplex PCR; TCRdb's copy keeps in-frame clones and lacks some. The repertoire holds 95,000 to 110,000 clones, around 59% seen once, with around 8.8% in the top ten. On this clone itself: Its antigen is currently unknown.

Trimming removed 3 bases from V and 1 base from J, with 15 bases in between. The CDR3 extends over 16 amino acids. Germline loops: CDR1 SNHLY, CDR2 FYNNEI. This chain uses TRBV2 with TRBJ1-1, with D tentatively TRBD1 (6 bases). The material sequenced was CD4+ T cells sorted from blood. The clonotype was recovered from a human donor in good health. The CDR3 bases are TGTGCCAGCAGTGATGTGGTGGGGGCGTCGAACACTGAAGCTTTCTTT. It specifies CASSDVVGASNTEAFF.